The clone carrying this T cell receptor (beta chain) was detected once. Trimming took off 6 bases at V and 4 bases at J, with 12 bases between the two ends. This CDR3 region has 13 residues. This entry belongs to a study of blood T cell repertoires in COVID-19. Authors' data handling: By means of reference gene primer amplification, nucleated cell counts were estimated. Assay used: immunoSEQ multiplex PCR; TCRdb lists only in-frame clones, some missing. The V and J calls and clone size come from that table; D and trimming were worked out from the DNA. The sample has more than 300,000 clones, 92% seen once. Participants spanned ages about 18 to 100 years and resided in 20 to 30 US areas.

The chain links TRBV12-3 or TRBV12-4 to TRBJ1-2, with D possibly matching TRBD1 (6 bases). The clonotype was recovered from a woman under 40 who had recovered from COVID-19. The specimen was PBMCs or T cells enriched from blood (not recorded which). The CDR3 DNA reads TGTGCCAGCAGCAAACAGGGCTCCTATGGCTACACCTTC. Its translation is CASSKQGSYGYTF.